The entry below describes one TCR beta chain. Its antigen remains unidentified. Treatment reported: oral pan-JAK inhibitor, 5-10 mg twice daily. This entry comes from a study of CD8+ T cells in alopecia areata. The V gene end was trimmed by 1 base and the J gene end by 10 bases; junction bases not matched to a gene: 8. CDR1 SGHVS and CDR2 FNYEAQ come from the germline V gene. CDR3 length: 14 amino acids. It was cDNA, reverse transcribed from extracted RNA, that served as the sequencing template. Assay: immunoSEQ multiplex PCR; the TCRdb copy retains only in-frame clones and omits some. The table includes about 120,000 clones, 50% to 55% detected once. Study findings and constraints: Scalp clonality decreased significantly with tofacitinib, and so did expanded CD8+ clones among the top 100.

The specimen comprised CD4+ T cells sorted from blood, sampled at week 4, from a patient treated with tofacitinib. The chain is built from TRBV7-6 and TRBJ1-2; 8 bases map to TRBD1. The origin of this receptor is a human donor with alopecia areata. CDR3 coding DNA: TGTGCCAGCAGCTTAGATAGGGCAGGGGGCGTCTACACCTTC. Translated, it gives CASSLDRAGGVYTF.